Following are 9 T cell receptor beta chains from one sample sequenced in a study of cytomegalovirus exposure and HLA in healthy donors. Both 60 Vbeta primers and 13 Jbeta primers went into the PCR. Profiling relied on immunoSEQ multiplex PCR, and the TCRdb table lists in-frame clones only, not all of them. The data contain 150,000 to 200,000 clones, about 80% of them singletons. The sample consisted of PBMCs. These receptors came from a woman between 40 and 55 years old in good health and CMV-seronegative.

The gene calls are TRBV5-1 and TRBJ2-5, with unresolved D. This CDR3 region has 13 residues. V gave up 3 bases and J gave up 0 bases, with 6 bases separating them. The V gene's germline CDR1 is SGHRS and CDR2 YFSETQ. The CDR3, as DNA: TGCGCCAGCAGCTCCAGCGACCAAGAGACCCAGTACTTC. This codes for CASSSSDQETQYF.

V gene TRBV27 combines with J gene TRBJ1-4; no clear D. From germline, CDR1 is MNHEY and CDR2 SMNVEV (reference sequence). V was clipped by 11 bases and J by 0 bases, with 10 bases between them. The CDR3 is 13 residues long. The CDR3 sequence: CAARRATNEKLFF. DNA of the CDR3: TGTGCCGCTCGACGGGCAACTAATGAAAAACTGTTTTTT. The full variable domain, with the rest looked up from reference TRBV27 and TRBJ1-4, is EAQVTQNPRYLITVTGKKLTVTCSQNMNHEYMSWYRQDPGLGLRQIYYSMNVEVTDKGDVPEGYKVSRKEKRNFPLILESPSPNQTSLYFCAARRATNEKLFFGSGTQLSVL.

The gene calls are TRBV5-6 and TRBJ2-2; D remains unclear. The CDR3 length is 14 residues. Trimming stripped 4 bases from V and 1 base from J, with 8 bases between. The germline gives CDR1 SGHDT, CDR2 YYEEEE. DNA for the CDR3: TGTGCCAGCAGCCCACCTAAGAACACCGGGGAGCTGTTTTTT. It is translated as CASSPPKNTGELFF.

This chain links TRBV6-6 with TRBJ1-5, with 9 positions matching TRBD1. The length of the CDR3 is 14 residues. Trimming at V came to 4 bases and at J to 9 bases, leaving 7 bases not matched to a gene. Germline V gives CDR1 MNHNY, CDR2 SVGAGI (reference sequence). CDR3 loop: CASSSIQGAVPQHF. The CDR3, as DNA: TGTGCCAGCAGTTCTATACAGGGGGCTGTGCCCCAGCATTTT.

CDR3 nucleotides: TGTGCCAGCAGCCAAGGGGAGGGAGAGACCCAGTACTTC. Its translation is CASSQGEGETQYF. J is TRBJ2-5 and V is TRBV7-9; 7 bases are shared with TRBD2. In germline, CDR1 is SEHNR, CDR2 FQNEAQ (reference sequence). The CDR3 contains 13 residues. V lost 5 bases, J lost 4 bases, and 4 bases stayed unmatched. The full variable domain, with the rest looked up from reference TRBV7-9 and TRBJ2-5, is DTGVSQNPRHKITKRGQNVTFRCDPISEHNRLYWYRQTLGQGPEFLTYFQNEAQLEKSRLLSDRFSAERPKGSFSTLEIQRTEQGDSAMYLCASSQGEGETQYFGPGTRLLVL.

The chain joins TRBV19 to TRBJ1-2; 10 bases fit TRBD1. The CDR3 runs to 15 residues. Germline V gene lookup returns CDR1 LNHDA and CDR2 SQIVND (reference sequence). V was clipped by 4 bases and J by 6 bases; unmatched bases: 8. The CDR3 bases are TGTGCCAGTAGTACCGACCGGACAGGGGGTGATGGCTACACCTTC. Residues: CASSTDRTGGDGYTF.

Only one count was recorded for this clone. V and J are TRBV5-6 and TRBJ1-1; D is uncertain. Germline V CDR1 and CDR2: SGHDT, YYEEEE. The CDR3 sequence is 11 residues long. Trimming shortened V by 3 bases and J by 5 bases, and 5 bases separated the two germline ends. The CDR3 is CASSSNTEAFF. CDR3 DNA: TGTGCCAGCAGCTCTAATACTGAAGCTTTCTTT.

The chain uses TRBV5-1 and TRBJ2-6, with a possible D match to TRBD2 (7 bases). The germline V and J ends were trimmed by 2 bases and 2 bases, with 17 bases remaining between them. This CDR3 has 18 amino acids. Per the germline V gene, CDR1 is SGHRS and CDR2 is YFSETQ. CDR3 protein: CASSLPTGRVAGANVLTF. CDR3 DNA sequence: TGCGCCAGCAGCTTACCCACAGGGAGGGTTGCTGGGGCCAACGTCCTGACTTTC.

The DNA for the CDR3 is TGTGCCAGTAGTATGGGCCGTGAAGAGACCCAGTACTTC. Translated, it gives CASSMGREETQYF. This chain joins TRBV19 and TRBJ2-5; unclear D gene. V lost 3 bases and J lost 3, with 8 bases in between. Looked up from germline, CDR1 is LNHDA and CDR2 is SQIVND (reference sequence). This CDR3 spans 13 amino acids.